The clone carrying this T cell receptor (beta chain) was found a few times. Its cognate antigen is unknown. The sample originates from a study of Ad26.COV2.S vaccination and SARS-CoV-2 variants. Study context: Recipients of Ad26.COV2.S got it intramuscularly, once or twice 56 days apart.

The CDR3 is 14 residues long. The J segment lost 0 bases and the V segment lost 7 bases, leaving 3 bases of the junction unmatched. The germline gives CDR1 SNHLY, CDR2 FYNNEI. Clones were read by immunoSEQ multiplex PCR, and TCRdb kept only the in-frame ones, dropping some. The table includes under 550,000 clones, 75% to 95% detected once. Treatment noted: roughly 20 received Ad26.COV2.S at low or high dose, single or two shots; 5 received placebo; per-sample allocation not given. Samples were taken on day 63 after the first vaccine or placebo injection. It was Wuhan-strain SARS-CoV-2 spike that the Ad26 vaccine vector expressed. Study observations and caveats: After vaccination, substantial breadth of spike-specific CD8+ and CD4+ responses was reported.

The V call is TRBV2, the J call TRBJ2-3, with 8 bases identical to TRBD1. The specimen was peripheral blood, collected in a trial of Ad26.COV2.S vaccine versus placebo. The origin of this receptor is a person between 18 and 60 years old who received the Ad26.COV2.S COVID-19 vaccine or a placebo. The CDR3 coding sequence is TGTGCCAGCAACCGGGACAGGAGCACAGATACGCAGTATTTT. As protein: CASNRDRSTDTQYF.